The rows below give T cell receptor beta chains drawn from one sample of a study of cytotoxic CD8 clonotypes in ibrutinib-treated CLL. The repertoire was sequenced with immunoSEQ multiplex PCR; TCRdb's copy has only in-frame clones and lacks some. The sample includes some 80,000 clones, about four fifths of them seen just once. The sequencing used PBMCs, collected after 12 months of ibrutinib treatment. Receptors originate from a human donor with chronic lymphocytic leukemia. The CDR3 runs from the conserved cysteine through the conserved F or W. A D gene is named only where the DNA matches it firmly. Size is omitted from some rows. Given values are once, few, many or a class for expanded clones.

V	J	D	length	size	DNA	CDR3
TRBV30	TRBJ1-1	TRBD1	14	NA	TGTGCCTGGAGACACACCGGACAGGGCGATGAAGCTTTCTTT	CAWRHTGQGDEAFF
TRBV28	TRBJ2-3	NA	13	NA	TGTGCCAGCAGGGCTCCGGGCACAGATACGCAGTATTTT	CASRAPGTDTQYF
TRBV2	TRBJ2-5	NA	11	few	TGTGCCAGCAGTGGGGGTGGGACCCAGTACTTC	CASSGGGTQYF
TRBV18	TRBJ2-5	TRBD2	16	NA	TGTGCCAGCTCACCCGCCTTAGCGGGGGGGCGAGGGACCCAGTACTTC	CASSPALAGGRGTQYF
TRBV28	TRBJ2-6	TRBD1	19	medium-sized	TGTGCCAGCACTAAACAGGGGTGGGCTCGCGGGTCCGGGGCCAACGTCCTGACTTTC	CASTKQGWARGSGANVLTF
TRBV30	TRBJ1-5	NA	13	NA	TGTGCCTGGAGTGTTGAGGGGAACCAGCCCCAGCATTTT	CAWSVEGNQPQHF
TRBV7-9	TRBJ2-7	NA	15	NA	TGTGCCAGCAGCACCCCGGGGGGCCCATCCTACGAGCAGTACTTC	CASSTPGGPSYEQYF
TRBV28	TRBJ2-3	NA	13	NA	TGTGCCTCCGTTTCGGGTAGCACAGATACGCAGTATTTT	CASVSGSTDTQYF
TRBV15	TRBJ2-7	NA	13	NA	TGTGCCACCAGCAGAGATAGGGACTACGAGCAGTACTTC	CATSRDRDYEQYF
TRBV7-2	TRBJ2-7	NA	15	NA	TGTGCCAGCAGCTACCGACGGGGGCAGGCCGACGAGCAGTACTTC	CASSYRRGQADEQYF
TRBV5-1	TRBJ2-4	NA	14	NA	TGCGCCAGCAGCACCGGACAGGCGGGGGGCATTCAGTACTTC	CASSTGQAGGIQYF
TRBV4-2	TRBJ2-7	TRBD1	15	NA	TGTGCCAGCAGCCAAAGATGGGGGACAGGGGGCGAGCAGTACTTC	CASSQRWGTGGEQYF
TRBV18	TRBJ2-7	NA	13	NA	TGTGCCAGCTCACCGGTAGGGGTCTACGAGCAGTACTTC	CASSPVGVYEQYF
TRBV6-5	TRBJ2-1	NA	13	once	TGTGCCAGCAGTTACCCCGGGACAAATGAGCAGTTCTTC	CASSYPGTNEQFF
TRBV2	TRBJ2-3	NA	16	NA	TGTGCCAGCAGGGCCCGGGGTGGACTTAGCACAGATACGCAGTATTTT	CASRARGGLSTDTQYF
TRBV4-2	TRBJ2-7	NA	15	NA	TGTGCCAGCAGCCAAGATCTGGCCTGGGACATCGAGCAGTACTTC	CASSQDLAWDIEQYF
TRBV7-2	TRBJ2-1	NA	12	NA	TGTGCCAGCAGGACCTGGGGCAATGAGCAGTTCTTC	CASRTWGNEQFF
TRBV15	TRBJ2-5	NA	12	few	TGTGCCACCAGCCGGGACGTGGAGACCCAGTACTTC	CATSRDVETQYF
TRBV19	TRBJ1-4	NA	14	NA	TGTGCCAGCAGCCAGACAGCAACTAATGAAAAACTGTTTTTT	CASSQTATNEKLFF
TRBV11-3	TRBJ2-7	NA	11	NA	TGTGCCAGCAGCTTAGGTCCCGAGCAGTACTTC	CASSLGPEQYF
TRBV9	TRBJ2-2	TRBD2	16	NA	TGTGCCAGCAGCGGAAGGGCGGGAGGAGGGGCCGGGGAGCTGTTTTTT	CASSGRAGGGAGELFF
TRBV2	TRBJ2-7	NA	16	NA	TGTGCCAGCAGTGCCCAAATCGGGCCACTGGTGGACGAGCAGTACTTC	CASSAQIGPLVDEQYF
TRBV7-2	TRBJ2-7	NA	11	NA	TGTGCCAGCAGCTGGGTGGGGGAGCAGTACTTC	CASSWVGEQYF
TRBV6-1	TRBJ1-4	NA	13	NA	TGTGCCAGCAGCCCGGCCCAACGGGAAAAACTGTTTTTT	CASSPAQREKLFF
TRBV28	TRBJ1-6	NA	15	NA	TGTGCCAGCAGCCCGGGGGGCTCCTATAATTCACCCCTCCACTTT	CASSPGGSYNSPLHF
TRBV18	TRBJ2-1	NA	16	NA	TGTGCCAGCTCCTCGGGTGCTGGCTTCCTCTACAATGAGCAGTTCTTC	CASSSGAGFLYNEQFF
TRBV7-2	TRBJ2-6	NA	18	NA	TGTGCCAGCAGCTTAGACGCCTTCCTTAGCTCTGGGGCCAACGTCCTGACTTTC	CASSLDAFLSSGANVLTF
TRBV6-5	TRBJ1-1	NA	15	once	TGTGCCAGCAGTTACTCCCGGCAGGGGACCACTGAAGCTTTCTTT	CASSYSRQGTTEAFF
TRBV6-1	TRBJ2-2	NA	17	NA	TGTGCCAGCAGTGAGGGACCCGGATCCCTGAACACCGGGGAGCTGTTTTTT	CASSEGPGSLNTGELFF
TRBV10-3	TRBJ2-3	TRBD2	17	NA	TGTGCCATCGGGGTAGCGGGAGATGGGCCCGCCCCAGATACGCAGTATTTT	CAIGVAGDGPAPDTQYF
TRBV4-2	TRBJ1-2	NA	15	NA	TGTGCCAGCAGCCAAGGGGGGGCTGGGGACTATGGCTACACCTTC	CASSQGGAGDYGYTF
TRBV4-2	TRBJ2-2	TRBD1	14	once	TGTGCCAGCAGCCACAGACAGGGGGCCGGGGAGCTGTTTTTT	CASSHRQGAGELFF
TRBV4-2	TRBJ2-2	NA	14	few	TGTGCCAGCAGCCAGCGGGTAGTCACCGGGGAGCTGTTTTTT	CASSQRVVTGELFF
TRBV5-6	TRBJ2-5	TRBD2	17	NA	TGTGCCAGCAGCTTGGGTTTCGGCGGGGGGGGTCAAGAGACCCAGTACTTC	CASSLGFGGGGQETQYF
TRBV25-1	TRBJ2-3	TRBD1	13	NA	TGTGCCACCGGACAGGGAGGTACAGATACGCAGTATTTT	CATGQGGTDTQYF
TRBV27	TRBJ2-7	NA	14	NA	TGTGCCAGCAGTTTTGCGGGGCTCGGCTACGAGCAGTACTTC	CASSFAGLGYEQYF
TRBV5-1	TRBJ2-5	NA	14	NA	TGCGCCAGCAGCTTGGTGGGACGGGGAGAGACCCAGTACTTC	CASSLVGRGETQYF
TRBV6-6	TRBJ2-1	TRBD2	16	NA	TGTGCCAGCAGTTACCGACCCACCGGGACTAACAATGAGCAGTTCTTC	CASSYRPTGTNNEQFF